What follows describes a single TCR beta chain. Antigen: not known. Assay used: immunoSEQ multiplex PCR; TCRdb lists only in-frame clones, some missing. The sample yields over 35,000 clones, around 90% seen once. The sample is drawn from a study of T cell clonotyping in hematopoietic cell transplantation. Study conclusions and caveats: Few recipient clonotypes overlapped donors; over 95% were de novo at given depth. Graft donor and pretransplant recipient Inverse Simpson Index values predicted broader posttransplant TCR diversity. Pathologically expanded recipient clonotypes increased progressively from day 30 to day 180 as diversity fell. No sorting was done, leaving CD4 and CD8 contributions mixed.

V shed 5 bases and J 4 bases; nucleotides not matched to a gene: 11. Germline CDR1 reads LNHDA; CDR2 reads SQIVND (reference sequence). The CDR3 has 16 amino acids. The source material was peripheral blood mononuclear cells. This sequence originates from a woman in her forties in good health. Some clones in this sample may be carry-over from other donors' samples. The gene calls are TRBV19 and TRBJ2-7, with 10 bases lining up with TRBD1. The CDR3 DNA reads TGTGCCAGTAGTGATGTTGTAGGGACAGGGGCTTACGAGCAGTACTTC. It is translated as CASSDVVGTGAYEQYF.